This entry features one T cell receptor (beta chain) sequence. TCRdb's copy holds only in-frame clones and misses some; the assay was immunoSEQ multiplex PCR. This table holds about 89,000 clones, 92% found once. The data originate from a study of T cell changes during pregnancy in multiple sclerosis. V dropped 7 bases and J dropped 8 bases, with 17 bases sitting between them. This CDR3 is 13 amino acids long. Per germline, CDR1 SNHLY and CDR2 FYNNEI. The sample in question was peripheral blood, obtained after pregnancy. The rearrangement uses TRBV2 and TRBJ1-2; D call uncertain. This TCR was recovered from a female donor in good health, enrolled as a control in a pregnancy study. CDR3 nucleotide sequence: TGTGCCAGCACAAAAGGCGGGTTAGAAGGCTACACCTTC. It yields the protein CASTKGGLEGYTF.